This T cell receptor beta chain is from a study of control samples from healthy donors and cancer patients. Profiling relied on immunoSEQ multiplex PCR, and the TCRdb table lists in-frame clones only, not all of them. The table lists some 120,000 clones, about 95% of them singletons. Per germline, CDR1 SGHNT and CDR2 YYREEE (reference sequence). This CDR3 spans 16 amino acids. V lost 5 bases and J 3 bases, leaving 20 bases between the germline ends. This receptor was identified in a man aged 30 to 45 in good health. V is TRBV5-4 and J is TRBJ1-2; D possibly corresponds to TRBD1 (5 bases). The sample was blood. The CDR3 sequence is CASRLDGRGAYYGYTF. The CDR3 nucleotides read TGTGCCAGCAGGCTAGACGGACGAGGGGCCTACTATGGCTACACCTTC.